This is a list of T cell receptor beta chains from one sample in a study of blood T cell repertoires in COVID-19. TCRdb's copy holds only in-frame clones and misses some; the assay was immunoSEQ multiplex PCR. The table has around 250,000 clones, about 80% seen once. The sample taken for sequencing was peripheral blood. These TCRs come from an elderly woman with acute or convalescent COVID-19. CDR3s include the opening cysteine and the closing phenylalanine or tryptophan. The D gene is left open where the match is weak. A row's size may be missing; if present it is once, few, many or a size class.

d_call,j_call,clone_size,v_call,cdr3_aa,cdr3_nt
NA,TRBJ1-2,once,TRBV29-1,CSVYVVTGLYGYTF,TGCAGCGTCTACGTGGTCACAGGGCTCTATGGCTACACCTTC
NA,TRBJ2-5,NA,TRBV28,CASTQSYQETQYF,TGTGCCAGCACACAGTCGTACCAAGAGACCCAGTACTTC
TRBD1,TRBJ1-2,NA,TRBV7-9,CASSSLDRASYGYTF,TGTGCCAGCAGCTCCCTTGACAGGGCCTCATATGGCTACACCTTC
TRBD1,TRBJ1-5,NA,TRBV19,CASSARTGVYQPQHF,TGTGCCAGTAGTGCCAGGACAGGGGTCTATCAGCCCCAGCATTTT
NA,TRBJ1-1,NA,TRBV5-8,CASSLEDWYRNTEAFF,TGTGCCAGCAGCTTGGAGGATTGGTACAGGAACACTGAAGCTTTCTTT
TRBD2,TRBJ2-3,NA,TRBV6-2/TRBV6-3,CASSPGLAGRDTQYF,TGTGCCAGCAGCCCCGGACTAGCGGGCAGAGATACGCAGTATTTT
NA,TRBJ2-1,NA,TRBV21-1,CASSKLERVLYNEQFF,TGTGCCAGCAGCAAATTAGAGCGGGTACTCTACAATGAGCAGTTCTTC
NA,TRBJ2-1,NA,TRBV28,CASSSLSSTQQFF,TGTGCCAGCAGCTCCCTTTCTAGCACCCAGCAGTTCTTC
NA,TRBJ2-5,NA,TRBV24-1,CATSAGQETQYF,TGTGCCACCAGTGCAGGCCAAGAGACCCAGTACTTC
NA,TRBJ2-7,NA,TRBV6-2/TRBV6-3,CASSYSRGYEQYF,TGTGCCAGCAGTTACTCAAGGGGCTACGAGCAGTACTTC
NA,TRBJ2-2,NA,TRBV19,CASSRTVAGELFF,TGTGCCAGTAGTAGGACAGTCGCCGGGGAGCTGTTTTTT
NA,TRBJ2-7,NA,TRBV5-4,CASSPGVHSYEQYF,TGTGCCAGCAGCCCAGGGGTCCACTCCTACGAGCAGTACTTC
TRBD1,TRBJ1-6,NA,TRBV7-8,CASSLDREPYNSPLHF,TGTGCCAGCAGCTTGGACAGGGAGCCTTATAATTCACCCCTCCACTTT
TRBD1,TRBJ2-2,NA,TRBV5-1,CASSNRQGDTGELFF,TGCGCCAGCAGCAACCGACAGGGCGACACCGGGGAGCTGTTTTTT
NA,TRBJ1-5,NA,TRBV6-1,CASSEVPRGNQPQHF,TGTGCCAGCAGTGAAGTCCCCCGGGGCAATCAGCCCCAGCATTTT
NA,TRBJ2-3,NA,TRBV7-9,CASSLSTDTQYF,TGTGCCAGCAGCCTTAGCACAGATACGCAGTATTTT
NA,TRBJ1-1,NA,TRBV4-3,CASSQGEYRGRGTEAFF,TGCGCCAGCAGCCAAGGGGAGTATCGGGGTCGGGGCACTGAAGCTTTCTTT
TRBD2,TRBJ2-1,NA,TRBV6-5,CASRQGLAHHEQFF,TGTGCCAGCAGACAGGGACTAGCGCATCATGAGCAGTTCTTC
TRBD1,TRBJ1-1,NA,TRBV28,CASSWTGGTIAEAFF,TGTGCCAGCAGTTGGACAGGGGGAACAATCGCTGAAGCTTTCTTT
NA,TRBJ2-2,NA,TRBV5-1,CASSGTISGELFF,TGCGCCAGCAGCGGGACAATCTCCGGGGAGCTGTTTTTT
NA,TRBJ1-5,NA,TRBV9,CASSVWGGQPQHF,TGTGCCAGCAGCGTATGGGGGGGTCAGCCCCAGCATTTT
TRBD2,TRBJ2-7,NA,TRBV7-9,CASRKWMASGGSYEQYF,TGTGCCAGCAGGAAGTGGATGGCTAGCGGGGGGTCGTACGAGCAGTACTTC
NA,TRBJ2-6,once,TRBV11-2,CASGFRGANVLTF,TGTGCCAGCGGCTTTCGGGGGGCCAACGTCCTGACTTTC
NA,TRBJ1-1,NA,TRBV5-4,CASSLANTEAFF,TGTGCCAGCAGCTTAGCGAACACTGAAGCTTTCTTT
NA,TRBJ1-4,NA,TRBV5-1,CASSMQTFSEKLFF,TGCGCCAGCAGCATGCAAACCTTTAGTGAAAAACTGTTTTTT
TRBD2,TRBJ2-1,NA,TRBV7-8,CASSLHQTSGGHNEQFF,TGTGCCAGCAGCTTACACCAGACTAGCGGGGGGCACAATGAGCAGTTCTTC
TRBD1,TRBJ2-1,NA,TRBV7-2,CASSLGGTGVLKQFF,TGTGCCAGCAGCTTAGGAGGGACAGGGGTACTAAAGCAGTTCTTC
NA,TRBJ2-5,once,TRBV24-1,CATSDPEGTQYF,TGTGCCACCAGTGACCCTGAGGGGACCCAGTACTTC
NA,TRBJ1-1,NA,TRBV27,CASSYRGTEAFF,TGTGCCAGCAGTTATCGGGGGACTGAAGCTTTCTTT
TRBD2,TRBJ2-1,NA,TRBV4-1,CASSQESLAGAEYEQFF,TGCGCCAGCAGCCAAGAATCACTGGCGGGAGCTGAGTATGAGCAGTTCTTC
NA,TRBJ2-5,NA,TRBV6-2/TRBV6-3,CASSLEIQETQYF,TGTGCCAGCAGTTTGGAGATACAAGAGACCCAGTACTTC
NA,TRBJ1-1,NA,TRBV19,CASSIGQARGEAFF,TGTGCCAGTAGTATCGGGCAGGCCCGGGGTGAAGCTTTCTTT
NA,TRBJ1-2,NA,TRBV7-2,CASRKGGQGHGYTF,TGTGCCAGCAGAAAGGGGGGGCAGGGACATGGCTACACCTTC
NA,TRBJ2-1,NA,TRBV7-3,CASSLTAAAKYNEQFF,TGTGCCAGCAGCTTAACTGCAGCGGCAAAGTACAATGAGCAGTTCTTC
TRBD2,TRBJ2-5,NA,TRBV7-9,CASSLGGLAGAETQYF,TGTGCCAGCAGCTTAGGGGGACTAGCGGGAGCAGAGACCCAGTACTTC
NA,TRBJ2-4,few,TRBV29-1,CSVAGGKNIQYF,TGCAGCGTTGCCGGGGGAAAAAACATTCAGTACTTC
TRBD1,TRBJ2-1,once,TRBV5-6,CASSELQGAPLNEQFF,TGTGCCAGCAGCGAACTACAGGGGGCTCCTCTTAATGAGCAGTTCTTC
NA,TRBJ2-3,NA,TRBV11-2,CASSFFGRTTDTQYF,TGTGCCAGCAGCTTTTTCGGGAGAACGACAGATACGCAGTATTTT
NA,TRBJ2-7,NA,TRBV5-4,CASSVDLLRGSYEQYF,TGTGCCAGCAGCGTGGACCTGCTAAGGGGCTCCTACGAGCAGTACTTC
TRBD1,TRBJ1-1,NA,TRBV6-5,CATGGQGASEAFF,TGTGCCACTGGGGGACAGGGGGCTTCTGAAGCTTTCTTT
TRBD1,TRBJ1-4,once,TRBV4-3,CASSQDSGTGFNEKLFF,TGCGCCAGCAGCCAAGATTCGGGGACAGGGTTTAATGAAAAACTGTTTTTT
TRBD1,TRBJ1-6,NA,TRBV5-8,CASSLQQGVSSPLHF,TGTGCCAGCAGCTTGCAACAGGGGGTTAGTTCACCCCTCCACTTT
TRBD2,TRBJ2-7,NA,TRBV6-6,CASSWTSGSTYEQYF,TGTGCCAGCAGTTGGACTAGCGGGAGTACCTACGAGCAGTACTTC
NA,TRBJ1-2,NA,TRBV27,CASSRAGVGYTF,TGTGCCAGCAGTCGAGCGGGGGTCGGCTACACCTTC
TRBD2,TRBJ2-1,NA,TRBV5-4,CASSSSGRAFEQFF,TGTGCCAGCAGCTCTAGCGGGAGGGCCTTTGAGCAGTTCTTC
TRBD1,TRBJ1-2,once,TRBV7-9,CASSLGQGVYGYTF,TGTGCCAGCAGCTTAGGACAGGGAGTCTATGGCTACACCTTC
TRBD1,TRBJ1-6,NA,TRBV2,CASSETRDSNSPLHF,TGTGCCAGCAGTGAAACCCGGGACAGTAATTCACCCCTCCACTTT
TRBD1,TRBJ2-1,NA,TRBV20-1,CSASTGQGPNEQFF,TGCAGTGCTAGTACGGGACAGGGACCCAATGAGCAGTTCTTC
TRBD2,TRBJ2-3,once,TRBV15,CATRTSESTDTQYF,TGTGCCACCAGGACTAGCGAAAGCACAGATACGCAGTATTTT
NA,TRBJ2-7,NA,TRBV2,CASRKFGQNDQYF,TGTGCCAGCAGGAAATTTGGCCAGAACGATCAGTACTTC
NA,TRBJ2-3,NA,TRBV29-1,CSVAEWTTTDTQYF,TGCAGCGTTGCCGAGTGGACTACCACAGATACGCAGTATTTT
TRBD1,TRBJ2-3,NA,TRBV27,CASSLRTGLTDTQYF,TGTGCCAGCAGTCTAAGGACAGGGTTGACAGATACGCAGTATTTT
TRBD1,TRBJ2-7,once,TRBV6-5,CASSRDREGEQYF,TGTGCCAGTTCCCGGGACAGGGAAGGCGAGCAGTACTTC
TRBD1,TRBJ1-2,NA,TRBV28,CASSSPGTGLSNYGYTF,TGTGCCAGCAGTTCCCCCGGGACAGGGCTTTCTAACTATGGCTACACCTTC
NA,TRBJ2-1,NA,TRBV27,CASSRESTGGKANEQFF,TGTGCCAGCAGTCGTGAATCGACAGGTGGTAAGGCCAATGAGCAGTTCTTC
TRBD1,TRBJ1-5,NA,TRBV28,CASIADRGNQPQHF,TGTGCCAGCATAGCCGACAGGGGCAATCAGCCCCAGCATTTT
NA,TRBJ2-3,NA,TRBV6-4,CASSETGSTDTQYF,TGTGCCAGCAGTGAAACGGGTAGCACAGATACGCAGTATTTT
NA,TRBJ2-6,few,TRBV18,CASSPNRAGANVLTF,TGTGCCAGCTCACCCAACAGGGCTGGGGCCAACGTCCTGACTTTC
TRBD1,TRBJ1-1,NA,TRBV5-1,CASRKTGGVQVAFF,TGCGCCAGCAGAAAGACAGGGGGCGTCCAGGTGGCTTTCTTT